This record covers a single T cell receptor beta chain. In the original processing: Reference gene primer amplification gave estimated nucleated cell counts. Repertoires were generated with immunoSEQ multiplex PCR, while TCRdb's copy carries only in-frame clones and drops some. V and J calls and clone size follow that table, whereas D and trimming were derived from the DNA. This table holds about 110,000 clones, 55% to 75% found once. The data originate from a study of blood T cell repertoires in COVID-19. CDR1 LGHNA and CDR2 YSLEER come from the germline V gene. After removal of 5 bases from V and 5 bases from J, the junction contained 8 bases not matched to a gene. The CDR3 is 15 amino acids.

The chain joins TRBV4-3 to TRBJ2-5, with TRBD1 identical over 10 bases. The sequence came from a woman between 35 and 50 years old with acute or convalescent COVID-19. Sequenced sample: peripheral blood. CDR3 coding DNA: TGCGCCAGCAGCGACGACAGGGGGCCGGGGGAGACCCAGTACTTC. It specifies CASSDDRGPGETQYF.